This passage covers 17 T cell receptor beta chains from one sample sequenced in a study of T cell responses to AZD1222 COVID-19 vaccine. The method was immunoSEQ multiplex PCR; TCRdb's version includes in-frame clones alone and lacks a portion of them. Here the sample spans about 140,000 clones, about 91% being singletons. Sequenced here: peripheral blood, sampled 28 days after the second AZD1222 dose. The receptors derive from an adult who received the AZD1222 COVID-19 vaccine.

CDR3 in amino acids: CASSLSVPVRLAKNIQYF. As DNA, the CDR3 is TGTGCCAGCAGTTTATCGGTCCCTGTAAGGCTAGCCAAAAACATTCAGTACTTC. This chain joins TRBV28 and TRBJ2-4; D is uncertain. Per germline, CDR1 MDHEN and CDR2 SYDVKM. The CDR3 loop spans 18 amino acids. Trimming removed 1 base at V and 0 bases at J, with 16 bases between.

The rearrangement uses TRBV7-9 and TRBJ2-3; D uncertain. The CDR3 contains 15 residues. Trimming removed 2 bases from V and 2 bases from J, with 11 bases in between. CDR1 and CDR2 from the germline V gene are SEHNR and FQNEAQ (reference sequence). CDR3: CASSLTGIVTDTQYF. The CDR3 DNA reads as TGTGCCAGCAGCTTAACTGGGATTGTCACAGATACGCAGTATTTT. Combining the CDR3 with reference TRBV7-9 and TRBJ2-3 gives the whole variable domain DTGVSQNPRHKITKRGQNVTFRCDPISEHNRLYWYRQTLGQGPEFLTYFQNEAQLEKSRLLSDRFSAERPKGSFSTLEIQRTEQGDSAMYLCASSLTGIVTDTQYFGPGTRLTVL.

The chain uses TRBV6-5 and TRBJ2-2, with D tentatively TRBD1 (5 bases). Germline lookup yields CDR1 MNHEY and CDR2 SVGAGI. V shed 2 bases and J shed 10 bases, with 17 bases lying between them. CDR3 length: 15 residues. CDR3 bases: TGTGCCAGCAGTTACGGGTTTGAAGGGGATGAGGAGCTGTTTTTT. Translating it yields CASSYGFEGDEELFF.

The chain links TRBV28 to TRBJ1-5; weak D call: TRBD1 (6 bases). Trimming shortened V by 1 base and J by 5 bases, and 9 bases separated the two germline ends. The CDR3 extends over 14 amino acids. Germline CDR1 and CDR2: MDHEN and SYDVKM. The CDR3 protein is CASSLSGVHQPQHF. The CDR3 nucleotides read TGTGCCAGCAGTTTATCAGGGGTCCATCAGCCCCAGCATTTT.

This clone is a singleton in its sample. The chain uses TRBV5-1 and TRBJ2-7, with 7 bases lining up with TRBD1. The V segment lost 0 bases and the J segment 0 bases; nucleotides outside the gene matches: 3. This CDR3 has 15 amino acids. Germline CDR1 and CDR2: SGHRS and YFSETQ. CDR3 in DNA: TGCGCCAGCAGCTTGGCCGGGACAGCCTCCTACGAGCAGTACTTC. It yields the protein CASSLAGTASYEQYF.

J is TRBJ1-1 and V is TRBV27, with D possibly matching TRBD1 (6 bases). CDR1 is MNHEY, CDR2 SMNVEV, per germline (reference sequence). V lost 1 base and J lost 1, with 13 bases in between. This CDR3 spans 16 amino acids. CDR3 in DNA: TGTGCCAGCAGTTTATTTGGGGGCAGGGGGAACACTGAAGCTTTCTTT. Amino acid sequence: CASSLFGGRGNTEAFF.

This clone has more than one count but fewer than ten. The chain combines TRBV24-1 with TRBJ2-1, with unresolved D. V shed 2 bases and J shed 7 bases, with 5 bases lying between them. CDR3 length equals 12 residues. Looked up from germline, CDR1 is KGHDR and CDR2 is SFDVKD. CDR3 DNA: TGTGCCACCAGTGATTCGTGGAATGAGCAGTTCTTC. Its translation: CATSDSWNEQFF.

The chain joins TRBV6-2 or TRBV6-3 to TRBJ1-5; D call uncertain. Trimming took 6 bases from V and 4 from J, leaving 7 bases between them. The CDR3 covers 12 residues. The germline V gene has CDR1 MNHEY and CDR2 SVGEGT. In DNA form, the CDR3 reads TGTGCCAGCAGCCTGGCTAATCAGCCCCAGCATTTT. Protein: CASSLANQPQHF.

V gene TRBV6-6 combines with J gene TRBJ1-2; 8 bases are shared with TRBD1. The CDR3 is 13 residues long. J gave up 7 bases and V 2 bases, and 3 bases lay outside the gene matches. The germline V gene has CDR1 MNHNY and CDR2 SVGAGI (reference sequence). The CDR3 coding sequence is TGTGCCAGCAGTTACGCCACAGGGGGTGGCTACACCTTC. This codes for CASSYATGGGYTF.

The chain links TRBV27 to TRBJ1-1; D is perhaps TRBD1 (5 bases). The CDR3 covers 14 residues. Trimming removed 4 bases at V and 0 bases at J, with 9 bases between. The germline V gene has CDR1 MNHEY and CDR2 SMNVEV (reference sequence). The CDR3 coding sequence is TGTGCCAGCAGTTCGGACATAGTGAACACTGAAGCTTTCTTT. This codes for CASSSDIVNTEAFF.

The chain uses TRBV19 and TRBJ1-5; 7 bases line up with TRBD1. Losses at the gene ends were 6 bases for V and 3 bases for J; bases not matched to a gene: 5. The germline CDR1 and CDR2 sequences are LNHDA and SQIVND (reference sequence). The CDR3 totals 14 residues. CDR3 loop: CASSPTGNNQPQHF. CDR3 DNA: TGTGCCAGTAGCCCGACAGGGAACAATCAGCCCCAGCATTTT.

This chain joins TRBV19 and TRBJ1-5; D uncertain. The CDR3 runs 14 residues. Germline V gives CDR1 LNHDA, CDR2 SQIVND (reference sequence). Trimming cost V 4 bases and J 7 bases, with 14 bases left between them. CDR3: CASSTRAARQPQHF. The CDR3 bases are TGTGCCAGTAGTACCCGGGCCGCACGGCAGCCCCAGCATTTT.

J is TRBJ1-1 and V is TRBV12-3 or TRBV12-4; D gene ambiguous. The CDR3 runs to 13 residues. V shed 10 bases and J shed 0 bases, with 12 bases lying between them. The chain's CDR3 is CATCSEVNTEAFF. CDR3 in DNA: TGTGCCACCTGTAGCGAGGTGAACACTGAAGCTTTCTTT.

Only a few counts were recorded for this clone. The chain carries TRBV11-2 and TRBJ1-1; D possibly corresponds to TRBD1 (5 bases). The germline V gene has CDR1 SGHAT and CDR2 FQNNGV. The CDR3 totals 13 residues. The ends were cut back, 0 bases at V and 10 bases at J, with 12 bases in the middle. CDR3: CASSLDGRVSAFF. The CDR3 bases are TGTGCCAGCAGCTTAGATGGCAGGGTTTCAGCTTTCTTT.

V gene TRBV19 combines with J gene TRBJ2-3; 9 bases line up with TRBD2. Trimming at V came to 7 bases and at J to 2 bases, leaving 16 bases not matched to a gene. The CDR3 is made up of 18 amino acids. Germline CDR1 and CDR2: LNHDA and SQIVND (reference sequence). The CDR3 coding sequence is TGTGCCAGTAAGGCGGGAGCGGGAGGCTCAAGACCCACAGATACGCAGTATTTT. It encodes CASKAGAGGSRPTDTQYF. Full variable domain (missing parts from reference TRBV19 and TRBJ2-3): DGGITQSPKYLFRKEGQNVTLSCEQNLNHDAMYWYRQDPGQGLRLIYYSQIVNDFQKGDIAEGYSVSREKKESFPLTVTSAQKNPTAFYLCASKAGAGGSRPTDTQYFGPGTRLTVL.

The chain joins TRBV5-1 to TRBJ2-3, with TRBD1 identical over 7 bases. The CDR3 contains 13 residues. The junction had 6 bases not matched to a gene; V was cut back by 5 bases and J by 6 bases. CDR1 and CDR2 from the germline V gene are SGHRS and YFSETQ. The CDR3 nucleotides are TGCGCCAGCAGAGAACAGGGGACCGATACGCAGTATTTT. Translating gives CASREQGTDTQYF.

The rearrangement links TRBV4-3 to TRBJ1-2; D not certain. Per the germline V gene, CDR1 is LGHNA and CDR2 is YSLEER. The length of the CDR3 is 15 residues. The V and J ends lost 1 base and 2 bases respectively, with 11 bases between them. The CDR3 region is CASSQAPGSNYGYTF. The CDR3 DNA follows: TGCGCCAGCAGCCAAGCGCCGGGCTCAAACTATGGCTACACCTTC.